This TCR beta chain was recorded in a study of patients and donors after allogeneic stem cell transplantation. Trimming shortened V by 0 bases and J by 5 bases, and 10 bases separated the two germline ends. There are 14 residues in the CDR3. CDR1 is LNHNV, CDR2 YYDKDF, per germline (reference sequence). TCRdb processed the RT-PCR reads anew with MiXCR; each CDR3 protein has one entry. Of about 960,000 distinct CDR3 sequences detected, roughly 17% appear once; the ten largest clones hold approximately 5.9%. This clonotype was counted at least ten times. The gene calls are TRBV15 and TRBJ1-2; D unclear. The sequence was collected from a human donor who was either an allogeneic HSCT recipient or a stem cell or donor lymphocyte infusion donor (not recorded which). It is not recorded whose cells these are; they may come from a transplant donor. The sample consisted of blood, either unsorted or a sorted T cell fraction (not recorded which). In nucleotides, the CDR3 is TGTGCCACCAGCAGAGATCGAGGATCTTATGGCTACACCTTC. It is translated as CATSRDRGSYGYTF.